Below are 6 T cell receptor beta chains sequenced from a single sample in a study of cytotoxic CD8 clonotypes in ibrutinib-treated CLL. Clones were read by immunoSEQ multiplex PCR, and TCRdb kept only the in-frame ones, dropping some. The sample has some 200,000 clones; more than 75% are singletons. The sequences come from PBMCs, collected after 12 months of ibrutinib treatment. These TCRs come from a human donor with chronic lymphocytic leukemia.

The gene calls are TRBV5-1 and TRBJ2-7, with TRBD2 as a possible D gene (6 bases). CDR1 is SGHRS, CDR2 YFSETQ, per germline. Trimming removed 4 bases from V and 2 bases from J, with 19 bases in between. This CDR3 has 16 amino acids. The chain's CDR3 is CASSMPGGAFTYEQYF. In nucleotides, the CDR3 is TGCGCCAGCAGCATGCCCGGCGGGGCGTTCACCTACGAGCAGTACTTC.

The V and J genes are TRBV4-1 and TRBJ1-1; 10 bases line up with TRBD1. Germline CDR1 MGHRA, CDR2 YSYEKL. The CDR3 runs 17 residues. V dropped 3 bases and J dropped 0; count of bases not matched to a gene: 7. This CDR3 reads CASSQGGTGVLNTEAFF. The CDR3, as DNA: TGCGCCAGCAGCCAGGGGGGGACAGGGGTCTTGAACACTGAAGCTTTCTTT.

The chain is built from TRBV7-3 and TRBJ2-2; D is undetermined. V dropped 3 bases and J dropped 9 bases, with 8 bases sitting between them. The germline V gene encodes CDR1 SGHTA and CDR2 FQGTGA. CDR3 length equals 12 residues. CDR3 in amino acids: CASSFPGRELFF. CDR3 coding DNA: TGTGCCAGCAGCTTTCCGGGCAGGGAGCTGTTTTTT.

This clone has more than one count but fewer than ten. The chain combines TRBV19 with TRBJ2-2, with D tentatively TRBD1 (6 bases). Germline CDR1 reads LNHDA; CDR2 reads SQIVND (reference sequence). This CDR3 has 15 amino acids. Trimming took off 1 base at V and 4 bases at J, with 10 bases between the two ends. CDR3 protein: CASSIGQVITGELFF. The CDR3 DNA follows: TGTGCCAGTAGTATAGGACAGGTTATCACCGGGGAGCTGTTTTTT.

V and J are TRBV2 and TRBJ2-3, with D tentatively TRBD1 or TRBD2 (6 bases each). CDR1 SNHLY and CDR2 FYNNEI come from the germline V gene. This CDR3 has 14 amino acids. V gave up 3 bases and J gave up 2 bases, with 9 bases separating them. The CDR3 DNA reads TGTGCCAGCAGTGAGGCGGGACACACAGATACGCAGTATTTT. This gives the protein CASSEAGHTDTQYF.

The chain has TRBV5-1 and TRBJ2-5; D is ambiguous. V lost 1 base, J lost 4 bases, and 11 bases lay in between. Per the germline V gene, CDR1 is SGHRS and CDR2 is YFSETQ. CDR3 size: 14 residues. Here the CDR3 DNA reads TGCGCCAGCAGCTTGAACATCGGGCTAGAGACCCAGTACTTC. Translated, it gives CASSLNIGLETQYF.